This T cell receptor beta chain emerged from a study of control samples from healthy donors and cancer patients. The germline V and J ends were trimmed by 3 bases and 5 bases, with 19 bases remaining between them. Per germline, CDR1 MGHRA and CDR2 YSYEKL. The CDR3 contains 16 residues. Assay used: immunoSEQ multiplex PCR; TCRdb lists only in-frame clones, some missing. The top ten hold under 2.5% of the sample, which has around 110,000 clones, around nine tenths seen once. Sequencing input: blood. The chain carries TRBV4-1 and TRBJ1-1; tentative D call: TRBD1 (5 bases). This sequence originates from a woman in her 70s in good health. The DNA for the CDR3 is TGCGCCAGCAGCCACGGGGGGTATGTGAGGGAGACTGAAGCTTTCTTT. Amino acid sequence: CASSHGGYVRETEAFF.